The clone carrying this T cell receptor beta chain was observed a handful of times. What it binds is not known. The data stem from a study of T cells in Graves' hyperthyroidism and ophthalmopathy. TCR beta CDR3 regions were amplified from RNA transcripts. Researchers ran a first-round RT-PCR on the TCR CDR3 using the HTBI primer set. From the multiplex PCR reads, TCRdb called clonotypes with MiXCR, one entry per CDR3 protein. The sample includes over 650,000 distinct CDR3 sequences, 16% of them seen just once. CDR1 is MDHEN, CDR2 SYDVKM, per germline. The CDR3 covers 17 residues. The V and J ends lost 5 bases and 6 bases respectively, with 23 bases between them. Graves' hyperthyroidism is called stable when ophthalmopathy does not progress within 18 months. Study outcomes and limitations: Separation of ophthalmopathy from stable hyperthyroidism was achieved by a 13 V-J model. Most thyroid clonotypes that were expanded above 0.001 also turned up in blood.

The chain employs TRBV28 and TRBJ1-5; TRBD1 might be the D (5 bases). The sequenced sample consisted of blood. This clonotype originated in a man aged 18 to 35 with Graves' hyperthyroidism. CDR3 residues: CASSIDPRLGHRQPQHF. The CDR3 nucleotides are TGTGCCAGCAGTATTGACCCCCGCCTCGGACACCGTCAGCCCCAGCATTTT.